This T cell receptor beta chain appears in the sequencing data of a study of blood T cell repertoires in COVID-19. As for the study in general: Acute-phase and convalescent COVID-19 samples originated in the United States, Italy and Spain. The analysed material was cDNA or gDNA that came from T cells, B-cell-depleted T cells, or PBMCs.

Under the authors' procedure: The authors estimated nucleated cell counts from reference gene primer amplification. The repertoire was sequenced with immunoSEQ multiplex PCR; TCRdb's copy has only in-frame clones and lacks some. That table gives V, J and clone size, and the DNA gave D and trimming. The sample records about 200,000 clones, about 85% being singletons. The CDR3 contains 13 residues. The V and J ends lost 3 bases and 1 base respectively, with 6 bases between them. Germline CDR1 and CDR2: KGHSH and LQKENI. Comments on this clone: This CDR3 is also generated by other DNA sequences in the sample.

This TCR was sampled from a man in his 60s with active or convalescent COVID-19. The V gene is TRBV18, the J gene TRBJ1-1, with D possibly being TRBD1 (5 bases). Material: peripheral blood. The CDR3 reads CASSPGQNTEAFF. DNA for the CDR3: TGTGCCAGCTCACCGGGGCAGAACACTGAAGCTTTCTTT.